This T cell receptor beta chain derives from a study of metastatic and nonmetastatic thyroid tumors. Study-level results: Significantly greater TCR beta diversity was reportedly found in malignant thyroid tumors than in benign nodules (in blood and tumor).

This CDR3 is built from 15 residues. The germline CDR1 and CDR2 sequences are SGDLS and YYNGEE. With MiXCR, TCRdb called clones anew from the PCR reads. The data contain about 18,000 clones, about 34% of them seen just once; the ten biggest clones take up more than 8%. This clone appeared a single time. Its specificity is not known. Germline is not matched at one junction end, which may reflect a read error. Every patient underwent thyroid surgery untreated. The material sequenced was tumor tissue. The TCR sequence derives from a male donor with papillary thyroid cancer or a benign thyroid nodule (not recorded which). Some clones in this sample may be carry-over from other donors' samples. The V call is TRBV9, the J call TRBJ2-3, with D maybe TRBD2 (5 bases). In DNA, the CDR3 is TGTGCCAGCAGCTTCGGGATCTCTAGCACAGATACCCAGTATTTT. This translates into CASSFGISSTDTQYF.